The rows below give T cell receptor beta chains drawn from one sample of a study of T cell changes during pregnancy in multiple sclerosis. Profiling relied on immunoSEQ multiplex PCR, and the TCRdb table lists in-frame clones only, not all of them. The data hold roughly 70,000 clones, with about 92% observed a single time. The input for sequencing was peripheral blood, taken in the third trimester of pregnancy. These receptors all come from a female donor in good health, enrolled as a control in a pregnancy study. CDR3s include the opening cysteine and the closing phenylalanine or tryptophan. The order of the fields is CDR3 DNA, CDR3 protein, clone size, V gene, J gene, D gene. D genes are given only for firm matches. The listing skips clone size in some rows; elsewhere it reads once, few, many or a size class.

TGTGCCAGCAGTTTTGTTCCGGGGAACACTGAAGCTTTCTTT,CASSFVPGNTEAFF,.,TRBV27,TRBJ1-1,.
TGTGCCAGCAGCTTGTCGGGGGGCGCAGCCGGGGAGCTGTTTTTT,CASSLSGGAAGELFF,.,TRBV5-4,TRBJ2-2,.
TGTGCCAGCGGAGGGCAGAGCTCCTACGAGCAGTACTTC,CASGGQSSYEQYF,.,TRBV7-9,TRBJ2-7,.
TGTGCCAGCAGCGGCAGTAGCGGGAGTGGGCGGGATGAGCAGTTCTTC,CASSGSSGSGRDEQFF,.,TRBV7-2,TRBJ2-1,TRBD2
TGCGCCAGCAGTTTCGGGGGAATCACAGATACGCAGTATTTT,CASSFGGITDTQYF,once,TRBV5-1,TRBJ2-3,.
TGTGCCAGCAGCCTGACTAGCCGCACAGATACGCAGTATTTT,CASSLTSRTDTQYF,.,TRBV7-9,TRBJ2-3,TRBD2
TGTGCCAGCAGCCTTAGCGGGAGGATCAATGAGCAGTTCTTC,CASSLSGRINEQFF,.,TRBV7-8,TRBJ2-1,TRBD2
TGTGCCAGCAGTTTGTCAGGGGGCCATTCCCTCACCGGGGAGCTGTTTTTT,CASSLSGGHSLTGELFF,.,TRBV28,TRBJ2-2,TRBD1
TGTGCCTGGAGAAGAGGGAATCAGCCCCAGCATTTT,CAWRRGNQPQHF,.,TRBV30,TRBJ1-5,.
TGTGCCAGCACCCTAACAGGGGCGGACTATGGCTACACCTTC,CASTLTGADYGYTF,.,TRBV28,TRBJ1-2,TRBD1
TGTGCCAGCAGCTTTGGGGGCTCGGAGGACAACGTCCTGACTTTC,CASSFGGSEDNVLTF,once,TRBV28,TRBJ2-6,.
TGTGCCAGCAGTGACGGGGTAGCGGGACCCGCGAACACCGGGGAGCTGTTTTTT,CASSDGVAGPANTGELFF,.,TRBV6-4,TRBJ2-2,TRBD2
TGTGCCAGCAGCTTAGTAAGTCTCCCCACAGGGGTCGCCTACGAGCAGTACTTC,CASSLVSLPTGVAYEQYF,.,TRBV7-8,TRBJ2-7,TRBD1
TGCAGCATCGAAGGTAGCGGGAGGACAGAGACCCAGTACTTC,CSIEGSGRTETQYF,.,TRBV29-1,TRBJ2-5,TRBD2
TGCGCCAGCAGCTTGACTAGCCTAACCTACGAGCAGTACTTC,CASSLTSLTYEQYF,.,TRBV5-1,TRBJ2-7,.
TGTGCCAGTATCCAAAGACAGGGGCCCTCTAACTATGGCTACACCTTC,CASIQRQGPSNYGYTF,.,TRBV19,TRBJ1-2,TRBD1
TGTGCCAGCAGCCCGACAGGGTCTACCGCGGTTTATGGCTACACCTTC,CASSPTGSTAVYGYTF,.,TRBV11-2,TRBJ1-2,TRBD1
TGTGCCAGCAGTTCGAGACAGGGCTACGAGCAGTACTTC,CASSSRQGYEQYF,once,TRBV27,TRBJ2-7,TRBD1
TGTGCCAGTAATTACGGGGGACTCACAGATACGCAGTATTTT,CASNYGGLTDTQYF,.,TRBV19,TRBJ2-3,.
TGTGCCAGCAGCTACGGGGGGCGAGTTAACACCGGGGAGCTGTTTTTT,CASSYGGRVNTGELFF,.,TRBV11-3,TRBJ2-2,.
TGTGCCAGCAGTGAGAGGACTAGATCGAACGAGCAGTACTTC,CASSERTRSNEQYF,.,TRBV6-1,TRBJ2-7,TRBD2
TGTGCCAGCAGCCAAGTCGCGGGGGACATTTTGGAGACCCAGTACTTC,CASSQVAGDILETQYF,once,TRBV4-2,TRBJ2-5,.
TGCGCCAGCAGGTACCTAGCGGAGTCGACAGATACGCAGTATTTT,CASRYLAESTDTQYF,.,TRBV5-1,TRBJ2-3,TRBD2
TGTGCCAGCAGCCATTACCGGGGACAGGGGTTCAATGAGCAGTTCTTC,CASSHYRGQGFNEQFF,.,TRBV14,TRBJ2-1,TRBD1
TGCGCCAGCAGCTTGGTAGCCGGGACAGCCTACGAGCAGTACTTC,CASSLVAGTAYEQYF,.,TRBV5-1,TRBJ2-7,TRBD1
TGTGCCAGCTCACCACGACGGGGTGACGAGACCCAGTACTTC,CASSPRRGDETQYF,.,TRBV18,TRBJ2-5,.
TGTGCCTGGAGAAGGGGACAGGGGGCCTACAATGAGCAGTTCTTC,CAWRRGQGAYNEQFF,.,TRBV30,TRBJ2-1,TRBD1
TGTGCCAGCAGTGAACTAGCGGGGCCCGGGGAGCTGTTTTTT,CASSELAGPGELFF,.,TRBV6-1,TRBJ2-2,TRBD2
TGTGCCTGGAGTATAGGGGTCGAGCAGTACTTC,CAWSIGVEQYF,.,TRBV30,TRBJ2-7,.
TGTGCCAGCAGCCTAGGGGCAGGCCTAGAGCAGTACTTC,CASSLGAGLEQYF,.,TRBV7-9,TRBJ2-7,.
TGTGCCAGCAGCTTGTCAGGGCAGGGAGGGAACATTCAGTACTTC,CASSLSGQGGNIQYF,.,TRBV5-5,TRBJ2-4,TRBD2
TGTGCCAGCAGCCAAACGGGGGAGCAGTACTTC,CASSQTGEQYF,.,TRBV7-2,TRBJ2-7,.
TGCGCCAGCAGCCTAGGACAGGGTCCCGAAGCTTTCTTT,CASSLGQGPEAFF,.,TRBV4-1,TRBJ1-1,TRBD1
TGTGCCAGCAGCTGGGGCGGGGGGCCGATTGACGAGCAGTACTTC,CASSWGGGPIDEQYF,.,TRBV2,TRBJ2-7,TRBD2
TGTGCCAGCAGCCCAAAGGATCGGGGTGGTACTGAAGCTTTCTTT,CASSPKDRGGTEAFF,.,TRBV7-9,TRBJ1-1,.
TGCGCCAGCAGTGAGTCCAGGAATGAAGCTTTCTTT,CASSESRNEAFF,.,TRBV10-1,TRBJ1-1,.
TGCGCCAGCAGCCAAGACGACGACAGGGGCTATGGCTACACCTTC,CASSQDDDRGYGYTF,.,TRBV4-1,TRBJ1-2,TRBD1
TGCGCCAGCAGCCCTCGAACGGGACAGGGCTATGGCTACACCTTC,CASSPRTGQGYGYTF,.,TRBV5-1,TRBJ1-2,TRBD1
TGTGCCAGAAGCCCTAGCGGGCGAGAGCAGTTCTTC,CARSPSGREQFF,once,TRBV5-3,TRBJ2-1,TRBD2
TGCAGTGCCATACAGGGTGGGGGAGCTTTCTTT,CSAIQGGGAFF,.,TRBV20-1,TRBJ1-1,.
TGTGCCAGTACCGTAGCGGGACGCACCTACAATGAGCAGTTCTTC,CASTVAGRTYNEQFF,.,TRBV19,TRBJ2-1,TRBD2
TGTGCCAGCAGCCAAGTGGGGGCCCGCTACGAGCAGTACTTC,CASSQVGARYEQYF,.,TRBV14,TRBJ2-7,.
TGTGCCAGCAGCTTTGACAGGAGCAATGAGCAGTTCTTC,CASSFDRSNEQFF,.,TRBV11-3,TRBJ2-1,.
TGTGCCAGCAGCGTAGGTCAGGGGGCGTTTGATGAGCAGTTCTTC,CASSVGQGAFDEQFF,.,TRBV9,TRBJ2-1,TRBD1
TGTGCCAGCAGCTTTGTCTCCCAAGAGACCCAGTACTTC,CASSFVSQETQYF,once,TRBV7-9,TRBJ2-5,.
TGTGCCAGAAGCTTGGGGACTAGCGGGGCTCATACGCAGTATTTT,CARSLGTSGAHTQYF,.,TRBV5-3,TRBJ2-3,TRBD2
TGCGCCAGCAGCAATTCCAGGGGAGGGGAAAATGAAAAACTGTTTTTT,CASSNSRGGENEKLFF,.,TRBV5-1,TRBJ1-4,.
TGTGCCAGCAGTCAACCTGGACAGAACACTGAAGCTTTCTTT,CASSQPGQNTEAFF,once,TRBV6-6,TRBJ1-1,.